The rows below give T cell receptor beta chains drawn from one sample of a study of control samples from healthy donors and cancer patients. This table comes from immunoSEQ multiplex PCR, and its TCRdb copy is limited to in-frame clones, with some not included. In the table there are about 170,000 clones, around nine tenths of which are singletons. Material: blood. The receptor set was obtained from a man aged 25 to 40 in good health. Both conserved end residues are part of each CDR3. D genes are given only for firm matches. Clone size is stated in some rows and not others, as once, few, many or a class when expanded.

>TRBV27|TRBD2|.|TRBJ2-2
TGTGCCAGCAGTTTATTCGGGGGGACTAGCGGGAGTGGTTCCGGGGAGCTGTTTTTT
CASSLFGGTSGSGSGELFF
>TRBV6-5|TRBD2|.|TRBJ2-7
TGTGCCAGCAGTTACTCGGACAGCGGGGGGTACGAGCAGTACTTC
CASSYSDSGGYEQYF
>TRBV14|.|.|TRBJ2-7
TGTGCCAGCAGGTGGGGTAGATGCGAGCAGTACTTC
CASRWGRCEQYF
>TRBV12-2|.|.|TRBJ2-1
TGTGCAAGTCGCTTACCCCTGTCGGGGACTAAAAACAATGAGCAGTTCTTC
CASRLPLSGTKNNEQFF
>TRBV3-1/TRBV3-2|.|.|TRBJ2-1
TGTGCCAGCAGCCAAGATAGGGAGGGGGATTATGAGCAGTTCTTC
CASSQDREGDYEQFF
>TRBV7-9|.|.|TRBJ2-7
TGTGCCAGCAGCGGCGCGGGGCGGACCTACGAGCAGTACTTC
CASSGAGRTYEQYF
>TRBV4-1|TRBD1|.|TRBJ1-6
TGCGCCAGCAGCTCTCACACGGACAGGGGGTATAATTCACCCCTCCACTTT
CASSSHTDRGYNSPLHF
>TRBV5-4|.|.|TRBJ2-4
TGTGCCAGCAGCTTTGGACACCTACTAAACATTCAGTACTTC
CASSFGHLLNIQYF
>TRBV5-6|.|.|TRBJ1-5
TGTGCCAGCAGCTTGGGGGTAGGGCAGCCCCAGCATTTT
CASSLGVGQPQHF
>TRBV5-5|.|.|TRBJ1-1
TGTGCCAGCAGCCCATTAGCACTAACAGGTGAAGCTTTCTTT
CASSPLALTGEAFF
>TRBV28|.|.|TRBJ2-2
TGTGCCAGCAGTTTTGAGGATAGGTTGGGCACCGGGGAGCTGTTTTTT
CASSFEDRLGTGELFF
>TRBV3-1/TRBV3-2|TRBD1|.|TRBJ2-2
TGTGCCAGCAGCCGTCGGACAGGGCGGAACACCGGGGAGCTGTTTTTT
CASSRRTGRNTGELFF
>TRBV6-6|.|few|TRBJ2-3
TGTGCCAGCAGTTACTCGGGCCCCGCAGATACGCAGTATTTT
CASSYSGPADTQYF
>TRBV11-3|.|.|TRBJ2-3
TGTGCCAGCAGCTTTTCGACAGCGGCAGATACGCAGTATTTT
CASSFSTAADTQYF
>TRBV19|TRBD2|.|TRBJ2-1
TGTGCCAGTAGTATGGGCCCATGGGGGGGGTCCTACAATGAGCAGTTCTTC
CASSMGPWGGSYNEQFF
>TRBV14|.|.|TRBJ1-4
TGTGCCAGCAGCCCGTTAACTGGGACATCTTTCAGTGAAAAACTGTTTTTT
CASSPLTGTSFSEKLFF
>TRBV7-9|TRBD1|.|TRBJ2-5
TGTGCCAGCAGCTCTCGACAGGGAGAAGAGACCCAGTACTTC
CASSSRQGEETQYF
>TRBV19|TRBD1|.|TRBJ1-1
TGTGCCAGTAGTAATGAGCAGGGGGCGGGAGCTTTCTTT
CASSNEQGAGAFF
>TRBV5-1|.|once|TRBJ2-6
TGCGCCAGCAGCTTGGAGGGGGCCAACGTCCTGACTTTC
CASSLEGANVLTF
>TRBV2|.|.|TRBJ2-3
TGTGCCAGCAGTCAGGGCCTAGGCTTCTCTAGCACAGATACGCAGTATTTT
CASSQGLGFSSTDTQYF
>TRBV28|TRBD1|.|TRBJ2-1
TGTGCCAGCACCTCCGGACAGGGGGCCCAAAAGGTGCAGTTCTTC
CASTSGQGAQKVQFF
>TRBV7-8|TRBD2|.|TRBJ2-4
TGTGCCAGCAGCTTAGTGGCCGGGAGGAACATTCAGTACTTC
CASSLVAGRNIQYF
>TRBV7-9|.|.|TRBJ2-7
TGTGCCAGCAGCTTTTTTGACGAGCAGTACTTC
CASSFFDEQYF
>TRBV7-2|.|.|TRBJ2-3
TGTGCCAGCAGCTTCCCGAACGGAGATACGCAGTATTTT
CASSFPNGDTQYF
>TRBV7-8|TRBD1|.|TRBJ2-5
TGTGCCAGCAGCTTCGGACAGGCTCAAGAGACCCAGTACTTC
CASSFGQAQETQYF
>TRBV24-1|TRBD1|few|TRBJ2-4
TGTGCCACCAGCCGGGACAGGGAAGGAGCCAAAAACATTCAGTACTTC
CATSRDREGAKNIQYF
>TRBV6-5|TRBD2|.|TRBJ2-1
TGTGCCACCCGAACTAGCGGGAGAATCAATGAGCAGTTCTTC
CATRTSGRINEQFF
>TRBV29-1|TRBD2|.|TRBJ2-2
TGCAGCGTTGGGACTAGCGGGAGTTCCGGGGAGCTGTTTTTT
CSVGTSGSSGELFF
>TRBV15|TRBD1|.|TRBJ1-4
TGTGCCGTCCGGGACAGCAGTGAAAAACTGTTTTTT
CAVRDSSEKLFF
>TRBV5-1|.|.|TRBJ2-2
TGCGCCAGCAGCGAGGACCCGAACACCGGGGAGCTGTTTTTT
CASSEDPNTGELFF
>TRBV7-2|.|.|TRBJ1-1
TGTGCCAGCAGCCCCGTTCTTGAAGCTTTCTTT
CASSPVLEAFF
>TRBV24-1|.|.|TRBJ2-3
TGTGCCACCAGAGAGAGGCTTACAGATACGCAGTATTTT
CATRERLTDTQYF
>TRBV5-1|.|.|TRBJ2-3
TGCGCCAGCAGCTTGGGGCTTAGGCGGAGGCCCACAGATACGCAGTATTTT
CASSLGLRRRPTDTQYF
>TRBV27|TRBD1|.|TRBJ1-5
TGTGCCAGCAATCCCGCCGGGGGACAGGGGGCGGGTCAGCCCCAGCATTTT
CASNPAGGQGAGQPQHF
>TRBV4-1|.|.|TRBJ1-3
TGCGCCAGCAGCACCGACGGGGGCGGAACTATCGGAAACACCATATATTTT
CASSTDGGGTIGNTIYF
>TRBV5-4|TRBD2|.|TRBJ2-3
TGTGCCAGCAGCTGGCTAGCGGATAGCACAGATACGCAGTATTTT
CASSWLADSTDTQYF
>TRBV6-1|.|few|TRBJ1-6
TGTGCCAGCAGTGACCCCTCTCCCCTGTCCCTCCACTTT
CASSDPSPLSLHF